A single sample gave rise to the 25 T cell receptor beta chains below, sequenced in a study of blood T cell repertoires in COVID-19. Profiled with immunoSEQ multiplex PCR; TCRdb holds only in-frame clones, not every one. The sample includes around 170,000 clones, around 80% of them seen just once. Input material: PBMCs or T cells enriched from blood (not recorded which). The origin of the receptors is a man aged 50 to 60 who had recovered from COVID-19.

This chain joins TRBV12-3 or TRBV12-4 and TRBJ1-1, with no clear D. The CDR3 is 13 residues long. V was trimmed by 3 bases and J by 3 bases, leaving 8 bases between them. The CDR3 loop reads CASSFIEDTEAFF. For the CDR3, the DNA is TGTGCCAGCAGTTTTATAGAAGACACTGAAGCTTTCTTT.

The chain recombines TRBV18 with TRBJ2-7; 7 bases line up with TRBD1. Germline V gene lookup returns CDR1 KGHSH and CDR2 LQKENI. With 4 bases clipped from V and 2 bases from J, the junction kept 5 bases outside the gene matches. This CDR3 is built from 14 residues. The CDR3 DNA reads as TGTGCCAGCTCACAGGGGGCGCAGACCTACGAGCAGTACTTC. It yields the protein CASSQGAQTYEQYF.

The chain couples TRBV7-2 to TRBJ1-5; D gene unclear. Trimming removed 0 bases from V and 3 bases from J, with 6 bases in between. Per the germline V gene, CDR1 is SGHTA and CDR2 is FQGNSA. This CDR3 spans 14 amino acids. Here the CDR3 reads CASSLASVNQPQHF. Written as DNA, the CDR3 is TGTGCCAGCAGCTTAGCGAGTGTCAATCAGCCCCAGCATTTT.

The V gene is TRBV6-5, the J gene TRBJ2-1, with 7 bases aligning to TRBD1. Germline trimming cut 2 bases from V and 10 bases from J; bases unmatched to any gene: 5. Germline CDR1 reads MNHEY; CDR2 reads SVGAGI. The CDR3 covers 13 residues. DNA of the CDR3: TGTGCCAGCAGTTACCAAAACAGGGGAGAGCAGTTCTTC. It translates to CASSYQNRGEQFF.

This clone was seen more than once but under ten times. The gene calls are TRBV5-1 and TRBJ1-2; D gene unclear. V was clipped by 0 bases and J by 10 bases, with 13 bases between them. Germline V lookup: CDR1 SGHRS, CDR2 YFSETQ. The CDR3 covers 13 residues. In nucleotides, the CDR3 is TGCGCCAGCAGCTTGGCCGCGAGAGAGTACTACACCTTC. Its translation is CASSLAAREYYTF. The variable domain in full, completed from reference TRBV5-1 and TRBJ1-2, reads KAGVTQTPRYLIKTRGQQVTLSCSPISGHRSVSWYQQTPGQGLQFLFEYFSETQRNKGNFPGRFSGRQFSNSRSEMNVSTLELGDSALYLCASSLAAREYYTFGSGTRLTVV.

This chain connects TRBV7-6 to TRBJ1-4, with TRBD1 matching over 9 bases. The junction had 12 bases not matched to a gene; V was cut back by 5 bases and J by 8 bases. CDR1 SGHVS and CDR2 FNYEAQ come from the germline V gene. CDR3 length: 16 amino acids. CDR3 sequence: CASSRIPGTGKEKLFF. The CDR3 coding sequence is TGTGCCAGCAGCCGGATACCCGGGACAGGGAAAGAAAAACTGTTTTTT. The full variable domain, completed using reference TRBV7-6 and TRBJ1-4, is GAGVSQSPRYKVTKRGQDVALRCDPISGHVSLYWYRQALGQGPEFLTYFNYEAQQDKSGLPNDRFSAERPEGSISTLTIQRTEQRDSAMYRCASSRIPGTGKEKLFFGSGTQLSVL.

This chain connects TRBV4-3 to TRBJ2-7; 15 bases match TRBD2. The CDR3 runs 15 residues. Trimming at V came to 4 bases and at J to 4 bases, leaving 2 bases not matched to a gene. Germline V gives CDR1 LGHNA, CDR2 YSLEER. The CDR3 region is CASSPGTSGGYEQYF. DNA of the CDR3: TGCGCCAGCAGCCCAGGGACTAGCGGGGGGTACGAGCAGTACTTC.

The chain carries TRBV6-2 or TRBV6-3 and TRBJ1-1; unclear D gene. The CDR3 contains 14 residues. The V end was cut by 6 bases, the J end by 3 bases, with 14 bases between. Germline CDR1 is MNHEY and CDR2 is SVGEGT. The CDR3 sequence is CASSRGKGYTEAFF. The CDR3 nucleotides are TGTGCCAGCAGCCGCGGGAAAGGTTACACTGAAGCTTTCTTT.

This chain links TRBV7-2 with TRBJ1-1; the D gene is possibly TRBD1 (6 bases). The CDR3 is made up of 14 amino acids. V dropped 3 bases and J dropped 6 bases, with 14 bases sitting between them. Germline CDR1 reads SGHTA; CDR2 reads FQGNSA. The CDR3 is CASSFATGRSEAFF. The DNA of the CDR3 is TGTGCCAGCAGCTTCGCTACAGGGCGTTCTGAAGCTTTCTTT.

This clone was found a few times. The rearrangement links TRBV28 to TRBJ2-1; D may be TRBD1 (8 bases). Trimming took off 10 bases at V and 5 bases at J, with 15 bases between the two ends. This CDR3 comprises 13 residues. Germline V CDR1 and CDR2: MDHEN, SYDVKM. CDR3 nucleotide sequence: TGTGCCACCTGGACAGGGAGGGACAATGAGCAGTTCTTC. Residues: CATWTGRDNEQFF.

The chain recombines TRBV29-1 with TRBJ1-4; 8 positions agree with TRBD1. This CDR3 comprises 14 residues. V was pared by 6 bases and J by 4 bases, with 7 bases of the junction left unmatched. Germline values: CDR1 SQVTM, CDR2 ANQGSEA. The DNA of the CDR3 is TGCAGCGTCCTCGTGGGACAGGTTAATGAAAAACTGTTTTTT. Translating it yields CSVLVGQVNEKLFF.

This chain connects TRBV6-2 or TRBV6-3 to TRBJ1-3, with D hard to call. V lost 5 bases to trimming and J lost 0 bases, with 8 bases between them. Germline values: CDR1 MNHEY, CDR2 SVGEGT. The CDR3 loop spans 14 amino acids. CDR3 coding DNA: TGTGCCAGCAGTAACGACAACTCTGGAAACACCATATATTTT. It yields the protein CASSNDNSGNTIYF.

The V and J genes are TRBV30 and TRBJ2-5; 9 bases line up with TRBD2. The CDR3 is 18 amino acids. J gave up 0 bases and V 1 base, and 12 bases lay outside the gene matches. Germline CDR1 reads GTSNPN; CDR2 reads SVGIG (reference sequence). CDR3 DNA: TGTGCCTGGAGTGGCGGAAGGCTAGCGGGGACCTACCAAGAGACCCAGTACTTC. This codes for CAWSGGRLAGTYQETQYF.

The gene calls are TRBV30 and TRBJ2-7; D may be TRBD1 (5 bases). Germline CDR1 and CDR2: GTSNPN and SVGIG (reference sequence). The CDR3 runs 13 residues. Trimming pared 7 bases from V and 0 bases from J, leaving 13 bases between. This CDR3 is CALSETVSYEQYF. The CDR3 DNA reads as TGTGCCTTGTCCGAGACAGTCTCCTACGAGCAGTACTTC. Using reference TRBV30 and TRBJ2-7 for the parts outside the CDR3, the full variable domain is SQTIHQWPATLVQPVGSPLSLECTVEGTSNPNLYWYRQAAGRGLQLLFYSVGIGQISSEVPQNLSASRPQDRQFILSSKKLLLSDSGFYLCALSETVSYEQYFGPGTRLTVT.

The chain recombines TRBV9 with TRBJ2-1; 9 bases are a match to TRBD1. The V and J ends lost 4 bases and 7 bases, in that order; junction bases with no gene match: 6. The CDR3 spans 14 residues. In germline, CDR1 is SGDLS, CDR2 YYNGEE. The CDR3 DNA reads as TGTGCCAGCAGCTCAGGGACAGGGAAAAATGAGCAGTTCTTC. Its protein product is CASSSGTGKNEQFF.

V usage is TRBV3-1 (or the pseudogene TRBV3-2) and J usage is TRBJ2-5; 9 bases match TRBD2. The CDR3 has 14 amino acids. J gave up 5 bases and V 5 bases, and 6 bases lay outside the gene matches. CDR1 and CDR2 from the germline V gene are LGHDT and YNNKEL (reference sequence). DNA of the CDR3: TGTGCCAGCAGCTTCGGGACTAGCTGGGAGACCCAGTACTTC. Translation gives CASSFGTSWETQYF.

The chain employs TRBV29-1 and TRBJ1-1; no reliable D call. The V end was cut by 7 bases, the J end by 0 bases, with 9 bases between. From germline, CDR1 is SQVTM and CDR2 ANQGSEA. The CDR3 covers 12 residues. CDR3 amino acids: CSGARMNTEAFF. Written as DNA, the CDR3 is TGCAGCGGTGCCAGGATGAACACTGAAGCTTTCTTT.

The chain links TRBV4-3 to TRBJ2-5; 16 bases agree with TRBD2. CDR3 length: 16 residues. Trimming cost V 2 bases and J 5 bases; bases outside gene matches: 2. Per the germline V gene, CDR1 is LGHNA and CDR2 is YSLEER. DNA for the CDR3: TGCGCCAGCAGCCAAAGGGGACTAGCGGGGGGGGAGACCCAGTACTTC. Translating gives CASSQRGLAGGETQYF.

This clone was observed once. The chain links TRBV6-5 to TRBJ2-3, with 8 bases fitting TRBD1. The germline V gene encodes CDR1 MNHEY and CDR2 SVGAGI. The CDR3 extends over 14 amino acids. V lost 4 bases, J lost 6 bases, and 6 bases stayed unmatched. The CDR3 loop is CASSFRGPRDTQYF. The CDR3 nucleotides read TGTGCCAGCAGTTTCAGGGGGCCTCGGGATACGCAGTATTTT.

This clone was seen only a few times. The CDR3 here is CATKWGDRARLFF. DNA of the CDR3: TGTGCCACCAAATGGGGGGACAGGGCCCGGCTGTTTTTT. The V call is TRBV12-3 or TRBV12-4, the J call TRBJ2-2; 9 bases are a match to TRBD1. The CDR3 consists of 13 residues. The V segment lost 10 bases and the J segment 13 bases; nucleotides outside the gene matches: 13.

J is TRBJ2-2 and V is TRBV6-5, with a tentative D call TRBD2 (6 bases). CDR3 size: 16 residues. The ends were cut back, 3 bases at V and 5 bases at J, with 16 bases in the middle. Germline V gives CDR1 MNHEY, CDR2 SVGAGI. CDR3 sequence reads: CASSYTVGGWTGELFF. The CDR3 region has the DNA TGTGCCAGCAGTTATACGGTGGGGGGATGGACCGGGGAGCTGTTTTTT.

The chain joins TRBV20-1 to TRBJ2-7; D unclear. Germline-derived CDR1 and CDR2 are DFQATT and SNEGSKA (reference sequence). The CDR3 has 10 residues. Trimming removed 0 bases at V and 5 bases at J, with 2 bases between. CDR3 protein: CSARDNEQYF. The CDR3 bases are TGCAGTGCTAGAGATAACGAGCAGTACTTC.

Here the CDR3 DNA reads TGCGCCAGCAGCGCGGAGGGACAGGGGTACACTGAAGCTTTCTTT. This sequence encodes CASSAEGQGYTEAFF. The rearrangement uses TRBV5-1 and TRBJ1-1, with 10 bases identical to TRBD1. CDR1 and CDR2 from the germline V gene are SGHRS and YFSETQ. The J segment lost 3 bases and the V segment lost 4 bases, leaving 6 bases of the junction unmatched. The CDR3 has 15 amino acids.

The genes are TRBV11-2 and TRBJ2-7, with 9 bases matching TRBD1. CDR1 and CDR2 (germline): SGHAT, FQNNGV. The CDR3 consists of 13 residues. Trimming at V came to 5 bases and at J to 5 bases, leaving 4 bases not matched to a gene. DNA for the CDR3: TGTGCCAGCAGCCCCGGGACAGGGAACGAGCAGTACTTC. Translating gives CASSPGTGNEQYF.

This chain uses TRBV3-1 (or the pseudogene TRBV3-2) with TRBJ1-1; no reliable D call. CDR3 length: 14 residues. V lost 6 bases to trimming and J lost 4 bases, with 15 bases between them. From germline, CDR1 is LGHDT and CDR2 YNNKEL (reference sequence). This CDR3 is CASRRTREVTEAFF. The CDR3 nucleotides read TGTGCCAGCAGACGAACAAGAGAGGTCACTGAAGCTTTCTTT.